This entry lists 19 T cell receptor beta chains sequenced from one sample in a study of regulatory T cells in long-lasting Graves disease. Arm-PCR of CDR3 regions and iRepertoire HTBI primers were used to build TCR beta libraries. TCRdb processed the multiplex PCR reads anew with MiXCR; each CDR3 protein has one entry. The data hold about 470,000 distinct CDR3 sequences, with about 15% observed a single time. The time point here: newly diagnosed GD, antithyroid drugs for less than 3 months. Generation of the TCR library employed RNA extracted from PBMCs. Another study also made use of these data, one on T cells in Graves' hyperthyroidism and ophthalmopathy.

The sample was peripheral blood mononuclear cells (PBMCs), taken at new diagnosis, from a patient treated with antithyroid drugs. The receptor set was obtained from a woman aged 25 to 45 with Graves disease.

This clonotype has a count of ten or more. CDR3 in amino acids: CASGGEIVGIHRPMGYYNEQFF. Written as DNA, the CDR3 is TGTGCCAGCGGGGGGGAAATAGTTGGGATCCATCGACCCATGGGCTATTACAATGAGCAGTTCTTC. V and J are TRBV12-3 or TRBV12-4 and TRBJ2-1, with 7 nucleotides matching TRBD2. The CDR3 is 22 residues long. The trim removed 8 bases at V and 4 bases at J, leaving 32 bases unmatched.

This clonotype was counted many times. This chain links TRBV12-3 or TRBV12-4 with TRBJ2-7, with D possibly called TRBD1 or TRBD2 (5 bases each). V lost 0 bases and J lost 6, with 15 bases in between. The CDR3 length is 15 residues. The CDR3 spells CASSLAGDLYGEQYF. CDR3 DNA: TGTGCCAGCAGTTTAGCGGGGGACCTCTACGGCGAGCAGTACTTC.

There are a few counts of this clonotype. The V gene is TRBV20-1, the J gene TRBJ2-7, with D perhaps matching TRBD2 (6 bases). The CDR3 contains 14 residues. CDR1 and CDR2 (germline): DFQATT, SNEGSKA (reference sequence). V lost 3 bases to trimming and J lost 0 bases, with 12 bases between them. CDR3 protein: CSARPLADSYEQYF. The CDR3 nucleotides are TGCAGTGCTAGGCCCTTAGCGGACTCCTACGAGCAGTACTTC.

This chain joins TRBV19 and TRBJ2-2; 9 nucleotides line up with TRBD2. Germline CDR1 is LNHDA and CDR2 is SQIVND (reference sequence). This CDR3 has 16 amino acids. J gave up 2 bases and V 4 bases, and 5 bases lay outside the gene matches. The CDR3: CASSSSGSLNTGELFF. Written as DNA, the CDR3 is TGTGCCAGTAGTAGTAGCGGGAGTTTAAACACCGGGGAGCTGTTTTTT.

The chain joins TRBV6-4 to TRBJ2-3; D perhaps matches TRBD1 (5 bases). Between the trimmed V and J ends, which lost 4 bases and 3 bases, there was a span of 17 bases. This CDR3 comprises 16 residues. Germline-derived CDR1 and CDR2 are MRHNA and SNTAGT. The CDR3: CASSATPGPTTDTQYF. The CDR3 coding sequence is TGTGCCAGCAGTGCAACCCCAGGGCCCACAACAGATACGCAGTATTTT.

The chain couples TRBV20-1 to TRBJ2-3; 12 positions match TRBD2. V lost 5 bases, J lost 5 bases, and 11 bases stayed unmatched. In germline, CDR1 is DFQATT, CDR2 SNEGSKA (reference sequence). CDR3 length: 16 residues. In DNA, the CDR3 is TGCAGTGCTGAAACCCTAGCGGGAGGGCCGGGAGATACGCAGTATTTT. Its translation is CSAETLAGGPGDTQYF.

V usage is TRBV5-6 and J usage is TRBJ1-5; D uncertain. Germline V gene sequence: CDR1 SGHDT, CDR2 YYEEEE. V dropped 1 base and J dropped 3 bases, with 17 bases sitting between them. This CDR3 is built from 17 residues. Here the CDR3 reads CASSLRSWAVPNQPQHF. CDR3 nucleotides: TGTGCCAGCAGCTTGCGCAGTTGGGCCGTCCCCAATCAGCCCCAGCATTTT.

This clonotype was counted a few times. With a much larger clone just one base away, this may be a read error. V gene TRBV7-2 combines with J gene TRBJ2-7; 14 bases fit TRBD2. V lost 1 base and J lost 7; bases outside the gene matches: 12. Germline loops: CDR1 SGHTA, CDR2 FQGNSA. This CDR3 has 18 residues. CDR3 bases: TGTGCCAGCAGCTTAGAGCGAATTTGGACTAGCGGGGGGAATGAGCAGTACTTC. It yields the protein CASSLERIWTSGGNEQYF. Full variable domain (remainder filled in from reference TRBV7-2 and TRBJ2-7): GAGVSQSPSNKVTEKGKDVELRCDPISGHTALYWYRQSLGQGLEFLIYFQGNSAPDKSGLPSDRFSAERTGGSVSTLTIQRTQQEDSAVYLCASSLERIWTSGGNEQYFGPGTRLTVT.

Regarding this clonotype: A much larger clone differs from this one at a single base, so this may be a read error. This chain links TRBV30 with TRBJ2-3; TRBD2 might be the D (6 bases). In germline, CDR1 is GTSNPN, CDR2 SVGIG (reference sequence). The CDR3 loop spans 19 amino acids. As DNA, the CDR3 is TGTGCCTGGAGTGTGAGGGATTTGAGGCTAGCGTCTAGCACAGATATGCAGTATTTT. The encoded protein is CAWSVRDLRLASSTDMQYF.

This clonotype appeared many times. The chain is built from TRBV12-3 or TRBV12-4 and TRBJ1-2; no clear D gene. V lost 2 bases and J 2 bases, leaving 9 bases between the germline ends. CDR3 size: 14 residues. The CDR3 DNA sequence: TGTGCCAGCAGTTTATTGGCCGGGAACTATGGCTACACCTTC. Its protein product is CASSLLAGNYGYTF.

This clonotype was seen repeatedly, ten times or more. The chain has TRBV20-1 and TRBJ1-3, with D unresolved. This CDR3 comprises 14 residues. V lost 0 bases to trimming and J lost 1 base, with 7 bases between them. Germline values: CDR1 DFQATT, CDR2 SNEGSKA (reference sequence). CDR3 residues: CSARDLSSGNTIYF. The CDR3 region has the DNA TGCAGTGCTAGAGATCTTAGTTCTGGAAACACCATATATTTT.

This clonotype was seen at least ten times. The V and J genes are TRBV5-1 and TRBJ2-1; 10 bases map to TRBD2. Germline CDR1 SGHRS, CDR2 YFSETQ. V lost 3 bases to trimming and J lost 6 bases; unmatched junction nucleotides: 9. The CDR3 loop spans 16 amino acids. The DNA for the CDR3 is TGCGCCAGCAGCTCCCCCTCGGGACTAGCGCTCAATGAGCAGTTCTTC. The encoded protein is CASSSPSGLALNEQFF.

This clonotype was seen many times. V and J are TRBV20-1 and TRBJ1-4; 8 nucleotides line up with TRBD1. The CDR3 contains 15 residues. Germline-derived CDR1 and CDR2 are DFQATT and SNEGSKA (reference sequence). V lost 1 base to trimming and J lost 6 bases; unmatched junction nucleotides: 7. The CDR3 protein is CSARGQGAGDEKLFF. In DNA, the CDR3 is TGCAGTGCTAGAGGCCAGGGGGCGGGGGATGAAAAACTGTTTTTT.

This clonotype was detected a few times. This rearrangement joins TRBV4-1 to TRBJ2-5; maybe TRBD1 (5 bases). The CDR3 is made up of 15 amino acids. Trimming stripped 0 bases from V and 5 bases from J, with 13 bases between. Germline V gives CDR1 MGHRA, CDR2 YSYEKL. In nucleotides, the CDR3 is TGCGCCAGCAGCCAAGATCAGGGTTTCGGGGAGACCCAGTACTTC. This codes for CASSQDQGFGETQYF.

This chain's CDR3 is CASRDLAIETQYF. For the CDR3, the DNA is TGTGCCAGCAGAGACCTAGCGATAGAGACCCAGTACTTC. The V call is TRBV27, the J call TRBJ2-5, with a weak D call TRBD2 (6 bases). Germline V gene sequence: CDR1 MNHEY, CDR2 SMNVEV (reference sequence). The CDR3 sequence is 13 residues long. Trimming cost V 6 bases and J 4 bases, with 12 bases left between them.

There are a few counts of this clonotype. The CDR3 loop reads CASSRVGGATDTQYF. The DNA of the CDR3 is TGCGCCAGCAGCCGCGTAGGGGGGGCCACAGATACGCAGTATTTT. The chain couples TRBV4-1 to TRBJ2-3, with D possibly being TRBD2 (7 bases). Germline lookup yields CDR1 MGHRA and CDR2 YSYEKL. Trimming pared 4 bases from V and 2 bases from J, leaving 13 bases between. This CDR3 has 15 amino acids.

This clonotype showed up many times. The V call is TRBV29-1, the J call TRBJ1-4; the D is unclear. CDR1 and CDR2 (germline): SQVTM, ANQGSEA. V lost 2 bases and J lost 0, with 4 bases in between. The CDR3 consists of 13 residues. The CDR3 protein is CSVEQATNEKLFF. In DNA, the CDR3 is TGCAGCGTTGAACAGGCAACTAATGAAAAACTGTTTTTT. The entire variable domain, with the rest obtained from reference TRBV29-1 and TRBJ1-4, is as follows: SAVISQKPSRDICQRGTSLTIQCQVDSQVTMMFWYRQQPGQSLTLIATANQGSEATYESGFVIDKFPISRPNLTFSTLTVSNMSPEDSSIYLCSVEQATNEKLFFGSGTQLSVL.

This clonotype was detected only a few times. V usage is TRBV19 and J usage is TRBJ1-1; the D is unclear. CDR1 and CDR2 (germline): LNHDA, SQIVND (reference sequence). Trimming shortened V by 3 bases and J by 1 base, and 9 bases separated the two germline ends. CDR3 length: 14 residues. The CDR3 nucleotides read TGTGCCAGTAGTATCCCCTGGAAGAACACTGAAGCTTTCTTT. This translates into CASSIPWKNTEAFF.

This clonotype was seen a handful of times. This chain links TRBV24-1 with TRBJ2-7, with no clear D. This CDR3 has 11 residues. V dropped 5 bases and J dropped 5 bases, with 6 bases sitting between them. Germline lookup yields CDR1 KGHDR and CDR2 SFDVKD. The CDR3 DNA reads TGTGCCACCAGTGTGGGAAACGAGCAGTACTTC. Translating it yields CATSVGNEQYF.